Each of the 14 T cell receptor beta chains below was sequenced from the same sample in a study of regulatory T cells in long-lasting Graves disease. Time point denoted: persistent/refractory GD, antithyroid drugs over 5 years with positive TRAb. The TCR library used RNA extracted from PBMCs. In building TCR beta libraries, iRepertoire HTBI primers were used together with Arm-PCR of CDR3 regions. TCRdb re-called the multiplex PCR reads through MiXCR, storing one row per CDR3 protein. The sample records 310,000 or so distinct CDR3 sequences, around a fifth being singletons. Sample: peripheral blood mononuclear cells (PBMCs), taken when the disease was refractory, from a patient treated with antithyroid drugs. The receptors stem from a female donor with Graves disease.

The genes are TRBV19 and TRBJ1-4, with a tentative D call TRBD1 (5 bases). This CDR3 comprises 13 residues. Germline V gives CDR1 LNHDA, CDR2 SQIVND (reference sequence). The V gene lost 5 bases and the J gene lost 6 bases, with 10 bases spanning the gap. This CDR3 is CASSRDADEKLFF. In DNA, the CDR3 is TGTGCCAGTAGTCGGGACGCCGATGAAAAACTGTTTTTT.

V gene TRBV19 combines with J gene TRBJ2-3, with a weak D call TRBD1 (6 bases). The CDR3 totals 13 residues. Trimming removed 7 bases from V and 4 bases from J, with 12 bases in between. The germline V gene has CDR1 LNHDA and CDR2 SQIVND (reference sequence). The CDR3 loop reads CASTSQGSDTQYF. CDR3 nucleotide sequence: TGTGCCAGTACCTCCCAGGGGTCAGATACGCAGTATTTT.

The V gene is TRBV6-1, the J gene TRBJ1-5; D gene unclear. Germline V gives CDR1 MNHNS, CDR2 SASEGT. The V gene lost 10 bases and the J gene lost 1 base, with 17 bases spanning the gap. CDR3 length: 15 amino acids. This chain's CDR3 is CATHTISESNQPQHF. CDR3 bases: TGTGCCACCCACACCATTTCAGAGAGCAATCAGCCCCAGCATTTT.

The chain has TRBV4-1 and TRBJ2-7; 9 bases fit TRBD2. This CDR3 is built from 16 residues. The junction had 10 bases not matched to a gene; V was cut back by 3 bases and J by 4 bases. Germline CDR1 reads MGHRA; CDR2 reads YSYEKL. In DNA form, the CDR3 reads TGCGCCAGCAGCCACCCAGCGGGAGGCCGAAGTTACGAGCAGTACTTC. This translates into CASSHPAGGRSYEQYF.

Many counts were recorded for this clonotype. The rearrangement joins TRBV9 to TRBJ1-1, with TRBD1 matching over 8 bases. CDR1 and CDR2 (germline): SGDLS, YYNGEE. The CDR3 has 15 residues. V lost 2 bases and J lost 5; bases outside the gene matches: 8. CDR3 region: CASSVAGQGATEAFF. CDR3 in DNA: TGTGCCAGCAGCGTCGCGGGGCAGGGGGCAACTGAAGCTTTCTTT. The full variable domain, rest sourced from reference TRBV9 and TRBJ1-1, is DSGVTQTPKHLITATGQRVTLRCSPRSGDLSVYWYQQSLDQGLQFLIQYYNGEERAKGNILERFSAQQFPDLHSELNLSSLELGDSALYFCASSVAGQGATEAFFGQGTRLTVV.

Only a few counts were recorded for this clonotype. The CDR3: CSATRGNYGYTF. In DNA form, the CDR3 reads TGCAGTGCAACGAGGGGGAACTATGGCTACACCTTC. The chain combines TRBV20-1 with TRBJ1-2, with D possibly being TRBD1 (6 bases). Germline CDR1 is DFQATT and CDR2 is SNEGSKA (reference sequence). CDR3 length: 12 amino acids. V was cut by 6 bases and J by 2 bases, with 10 bases left in between.

The genes are TRBV5-1 and TRBJ2-7, with TRBD2 as a possible D gene (5 bases). V lost 8 bases, J lost 3 bases, and 15 bases lay in between. CDR3 length equals 13 residues. Germline-derived CDR1 and CDR2 are SGHRS and YFSETQ. The CDR3 loop reads CASASGTIYEQYF. CDR3 sequence (DNA): TGCGCCAGTGCCTCGGGAACTATCTACGAGCAGTACTTC.

The gene calls are TRBV6-9 and TRBJ2-2, with TRBD2 matching 12 bases. V trimming: 3 bases; J trimming: 4 bases; junction bases outside the gene matches: 12. The CDR3 is 19 residues long. Germline CDR1 and CDR2: MNHGY and SVAAGI. In nucleotides, the CDR3 is TGTGCCAGCAGTTACCTTACTAGCGGGGGGCTCATTGGCACCGGGGAGCTGTTTTTT. Its translation is CASSYLTSGGLIGTGELFF.

Ten or more counts support this clonotype. The chain has TRBV12-3 or TRBV12-4 and TRBJ1-2, with D possibly matching TRBD1 (5 bases). V was shortened by 1 base and J by 7 bases, with 13 bases between the two germline ends. The CDR3 length is 14 residues. The DNA of the CDR3 is TGTGCCAGCAGTTTAGTACTGGGGGGGGGTGGCTACACCTTC. It codes for CASSLVLGGGGYTF.

This clonotype was seen repeatedly, ten times or more. J is TRBJ1-5 and V is TRBV6-1, with D possibly being TRBD1 (5 bases). Germline CDR1 reads MNHNS; CDR2 reads SASEGT. This CDR3 contains 17 residues. The V gene lost 2 bases and the J gene lost 0 bases, with 14 bases spanning the gap. The CDR3 DNA follows: TGTGCCAGCAGTGAACGGGGGTATCTGTATAGCAATCAGCCCCAGCATTTT. Its translation: CASSERGYLYSNQPQHF.

A word on this clonotype: Relative to the germline gene, one junction end is altered; a read error may explain this. V is TRBV5-1 and J is TRBJ2-1; 12 bases fit TRBD2. Germline lookup yields CDR1 SGHRS and CDR2 YFSETQ. The CDR3 runs to 16 residues. The CDR3 is CASSLVGLAGYNERFF. The CDR3 DNA sequence: TGCGCCAGCAGCTTGGTTGGACTAGCGGGATACAATGAGCGGTTCTTC.

Many counts were recorded for this clonotype. The CDR3 nucleotides are TGTGCCAGCAGTACGCCCCCTCCGGGACGCACGACCGGGGAGCTGTTTTTT. Protein sequence: CASSTPPPGRTTGELFF. The rearrangement joins TRBV12-3 or TRBV12-4 to TRBJ2-2, with D perhaps given as TRBD1 or TRBD2 (5 bases each). V lost 5 bases to trimming and J lost 5 bases, with 21 bases between them. The CDR3 spans 17 residues.

This clonotype appeared many times. The CDR3 here is CASSSMGGGLNQPQHF. CDR3 nucleotides: TGTGCCAGCAGTTCTATGGGGGGGGGGCTGAATCAGCCCCAGCATTTT. The chain links TRBV28 to TRBJ1-5; weak D call: TRBD1 (6 bases). This CDR3 is 16 amino acids long. Trimming cost V 4 bases and J 4 bases, with 17 bases left between them. The germline gives CDR1 MDHEN, CDR2 SYDVKM.

This rearrangement joins TRBV25-1 to TRBJ1-2; D possibly corresponds to TRBD1 (5 bases). Looked up from germline, CDR1 is MGHDK and CDR2 is SYGVNS. V was cut by 1 base and J by 7 bases, with 10 bases left in between. The CDR3 is 13 residues long. The CDR3 here is CASSEFGGRGYTF. The CDR3 nucleotides read TGTGCCAGCAGTGAATTTGGGGGTCGTGGCTACACCTTC.